Below, one TCR beta chain is given with its context. The CDR3 is 12 residues long. Germline assignment: CDR1 KGHSH and CDR2 LQKENI. V dropped 2 bases and J dropped 8 bases, with 9 bases sitting between them. In the source study's methods: Using reference gene primer amplification, nucleated cell counts were estimated. Repertoires were generated with immunoSEQ multiplex PCR, while TCRdb's copy carries only in-frame clones and drops some. The DNA gave D and trimming, while V, J and clone size come from that table. The profile shows 200,000 to 250,000 clones, 80% to 85% of them singletons. This record comes from a study of blood T cell repertoires in COVID-19. For the study at large: Donors in the United States, Italy and Spain gave samples during acute or convalescent COVID-19. Sources were T cells, B-cell-depleted T cells, or PBMCs; the material itself was cDNA or gDNA.

This receptor was obtained from a woman aged 55-70 years with acute or convalescent COVID-19. Input material: peripheral blood. This chain uses TRBV18 with TRBJ1-2; D remains unclear. CDR3 in DNA: TGTGCCAGCTCACCATCGGTCGGGGGCTACACCTTC. Encoded protein: CASSPSVGGYTF. The full variable domain, in which reference TRBV18 and TRBJ1-2 provide the parts outside the CDR3, is NAGVMQNPRHLVRRRGQEARLRCSPMKGHSHVYWYRQLPEEGLKFMVYLQKENIIDESGMPKERFSAEFPKEGPSILRIQQVVRGDSAAYFCASSPSVGGYTFGSGTRLTVV.